This T cell receptor (beta chain) was sequenced for a study of blood T cell repertoires in COVID-19. Study in general: Samples came from the United States, Italy and Spain, spanning acute and convalescent COVID-19. PBMCs, B-cell-depleted T cells, or T cells were the source of the cDNA or gDNA that made up the material.

This CDR3 comprises 16 residues. From germline, CDR1 is MNHEY and CDR2 SVGEGT. After removal of 2 bases from V and 2 bases from J, the junction contained 3 bases not matched to a gene. Original handling: The authors estimated nucleated cell counts from reference gene primer amplification. Only in-frame clones appear in the TCRdb table, and some are missing; sequencing was by immunoSEQ multiplex PCR. V and J calls plus clone size are reproduced from that table; the DNA served to infer D and trimming. The data show 70,000 or so clones, 87% seen once. The specimen sequenced was peripheral blood. The clonotype comes from a man aged 50-60 years with active COVID-19. V is TRBV6-2 or TRBV6-3 and J is TRBJ2-1, with 10 bases aligning to TRBD1. The CDR3 reads CASSYPGQGAYNEQFF. The CDR3 region has the DNA TGTGCCAGCAGTTACCCCGGACAGGGGGCCTACAATGAGCAGTTCTTC.